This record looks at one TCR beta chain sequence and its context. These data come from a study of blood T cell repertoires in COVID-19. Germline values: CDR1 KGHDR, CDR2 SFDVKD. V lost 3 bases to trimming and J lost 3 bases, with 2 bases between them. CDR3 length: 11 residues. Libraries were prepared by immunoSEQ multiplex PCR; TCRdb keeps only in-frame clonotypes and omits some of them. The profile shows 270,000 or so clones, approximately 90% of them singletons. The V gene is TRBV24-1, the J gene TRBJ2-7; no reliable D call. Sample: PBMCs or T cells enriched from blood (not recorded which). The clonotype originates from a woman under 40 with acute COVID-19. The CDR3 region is CATSDLYEQYF. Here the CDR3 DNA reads TGTGCCACCAGTGATCTCTACGAGCAGTACTTC.